A selection of T cell receptor beta chains follows, all from one sample in a study of graft-versus-host responses after intestinal transplantation. The table came from immunoSEQ multiplex PCR; TCRdb's copy has only in-frame clones and leaves some out. Of about 89,000 clones in the sample, around nine tenths were seen once. Their specific antigens are unknown. This material consisted of unstimulated CD4+ T cells sorted from spleen or lymph node cells, taken before intestinal transplant. The receptors come from a human donor who received an intestinal transplant. Each CDR3 is given with its conserved first and last residue. D genes are given only for firm matches. A row's size may be missing; if present it is once, few, many or a size class.

size,length,J,V,D,DNA,CDR3
few,16,TRBJ2-1,TRBV28,TRBD2,TGTGCCAGCAGAGTTTATGGTAGCGGGAACTACAATGAGCAGTTCTTC,CASRVYGSGNYNEQFF
NA,13,TRBJ1-1,TRBV9,NA,TGTGCCAGCGGCAGGGATTTGGACACTGAAGCTTTCTTT,CASGRDLDTEAFF
NA,15,TRBJ2-7,TRBV7-3,NA,TGTGCCAGCAGCTTCTCTAAGGGGGGGTCCTACGAGCAGTACTTC,CASSFSKGGSYEQYF
NA,11,TRBJ1-5,TRBV28,NA,TGTGCCAGCAGTCTGAATCAGCCCCAGCATTTT,CASSLNQPQHF
NA,14,TRBJ2-3,TRBV30,NA,TGTGCCTGGAGGCAGGACAGGCTAGCGGATACGCAGTATTTT,CAWRQDRLADTQYF
NA,17,TRBJ1-1,TRBV7-9,NA,TGTGCCAGCAGCTTAGATGTCTGGGGGGAAATGAACACTGAAGCTTTCTTT,CASSLDVWGEMNTEAFF
NA,14,TRBJ1-5,TRBV6-6,TRBD1,TGTGCCAGCAGTTCCAGACAGGGGTATCAGCCCCAGCATTTT,CASSSRQGYQPQHF
NA,14,TRBJ1-4,TRBV5-1,NA,TGCGCCAGCAGCTTGGATCCGGGGGCGGAAAAACTGTTTTTT,CASSLDPGAEKLFF
NA,13,TRBJ1-3,TRBV9,NA,TGTGCCAGCAGTCAAAACTCTGGAAACACCATATATTTT,CASSQNSGNTIYF
NA,14,TRBJ1-2,TRBV5-1,NA,TGCGCCAGCAGCGACCAGGGGACCCACTATGGCTACACCTTC,CASSDQGTHYGYTF
NA,17,TRBJ2-1,TRBV5-1,TRBD2,TGCGCCAGCAGCTTGGACGGGACTAGCGGGACCTACAATGAGCAGTTCTTC,CASSLDGTSGTYNEQFF
NA,13,TRBJ1-4,TRBV25-1,NA,TGTGCCAGCAACGGGGGGACTAATGAAAAACTGTTTTTT,CASNGGTNEKLFF
NA,16,TRBJ1-2,TRBV18,NA,TGTGCCAGCTCACCTAACCGGGACCCAGGTCTGGGGCCGGACACCTTC,CASSPNRDPGLGPDTF
NA,15,TRBJ2-3,TRBV5-6,NA,TGTGCCAGCAGCTTGATCTCACGAGTTCCGGATACGCAGTATTTT,CASSLISRVPDTQYF
NA,15,TRBJ1-5,TRBV6-1,NA,TGTGCCAGCAGGGACGGGGGGCGAAACAATCAGCCCCAGCATTTT,CASRDGGRNNQPQHF
NA,15,TRBJ1-2,TRBV5-1,NA,TGCGCCAGCAGCTTGGCCATGGCCCCCCTGTATGGCTACACCTTC,CASSLAMAPLYGYTF
NA,14,TRBJ1-4,TRBV27,NA,TGTGCCAGCAGCCCGACGGACCCCCGGGAAAAACTGTTTTTT,CASSPTDPREKLFF
NA,14,TRBJ1-2,TRBV5-5,TRBD1,TGTGCCAGCAACCACGACAGGGAGAAGGGTGGCTACACCTTC,CASNHDREKGGYTF
NA,13,TRBJ1-2,TRBV6-5,NA,TGTGCCAGCAACCAGGACAAGGACTATGGCTACACCTTC,CASNQDKDYGYTF
NA,14,TRBJ2-7,TRBV7-9,NA,TGTGCCAGCAGCTTAGTCGAAGCGTCCTACGAGCAGTACTTC,CASSLVEASYEQYF
NA,16,TRBJ1-2,TRBV7-8,TRBD1,TGTGCCAGCAGCTTAAGTCCCGACAGGGGGCGAGGAGGCTACACCTTC,CASSLSPDRGRGGYTF
NA,13,TRBJ1-1,TRBV5-6,NA,TGTGCCAGCAGCTTGCAGGGAGCACAAGGAGCTTTCTTT,CASSLQGAQGAFF
NA,14,TRBJ2-5,TRBV5-6,NA,TGTGCCAGCAGCTTTTTAAACGGTTACGAGACCCAGTACTTC,CASSFLNGYETQYF
NA,18,TRBJ2-1,TRBV7-7,NA,TGTGCCAGCAGCTTAGGGGGGAGGCGGGGAAGCTCCTACAATGAGCAGTTCTTC,CASSLGGRRGSSYNEQFF
NA,16,TRBJ2-1,TRBV5-5,TRBD2,TGTGCCAGCAGCAAGGGACTAGCGGGTGGGTACAATGAGCAGTTCTTC,CASSKGLAGGYNEQFF
NA,13,TRBJ2-5,TRBV2,NA,TGTGCCAGCAGTGACAGGGGCCAAGAGACCCAGTACTTC,CASSDRGQETQYF